The TCR beta chain described here comes from a study of CD8 T cells in ankylosing spondylitis. Findings and limits, study-wide: Peripheral blood samples showed relatively rare disease-linked clones, and these clones were CD8+. Significant enrichment of disease-linked clones was reported in matched ankylosing spondylitis synovial fluid.

A quantitative 5'-RACE method, one with molecular barcodes, was used to make TCR beta libraries. Via MiXCR, TCRdb re-called the 5' RACE reads, giving one row per CDR3 protein. The sample includes 250,000 or so distinct CDR3 sequences, under 30% of them seen just once. A remark on this clonotype: The antigen is undetermined.

This clonotype was sampled from a male donor with ankylosing spondylitis or in good health (not recorded which). Sequenced sample: blood, either unsorted or a sorted T cell fraction (not recorded which).

The CDR3 loop reads CATGALGGVDTQYF. CDR3 sequence (DNA): TGTGCCACCGGGGCCTTGGGAGGGGTAGATACGCAGTATTTT. The rearrangement links TRBV24-1 to TRBJ2-3, with 7 bases aligning to TRBD2. J lost 5 bases, V lost 9 bases, and 10 bases had no gene match. Per germline, CDR1 KGHDR and CDR2 SFDVKD. CDR3 length: 14 residues.